Each of the 31 T cell receptor beta chains below was sequenced from the same sample in a study of CD4+ T cells in melanoma. Method: immunoSEQ multiplex PCR; TCRdb's copy keeps in-frame clones and lacks some. The sample has roughly 60,000 clones, about 72% seen once; the top ten hold around 5%. Sequencing used tumor tissue. Receptors originate from a human donor with melanoma.

The rearrangement links TRBV10-2 to TRBJ1-1, with TRBD1 identical over 7 bases. With 8 bases clipped from V and 1 base from J, the junction kept 1 base outside the gene matches. CDR1 and CDR2 (germline): WSHSY, SAAADI. The CDR3 totals 12 residues. CDR3 protein: CASGTANTEAFF. CDR3 coding DNA: TGCGCCAGCGGGACAGCGAACACTGAAGCTTTCTTT.

This clone was seen a handful of times. The chain joins TRBV27 to TRBJ1-2, with TRBD1 matching 8 bases. The CDR3 consists of 13 residues. Germline CDR1 is MNHEY and CDR2 is SMNVEV (reference sequence). The junction had 5 bases not matched to a gene; V was cut back by 4 bases and J by 7 bases. CDR3 bases: TGTGCCAGCAGTTCGACAGGGGATTTTGGCTACACCTTC. Translation gives CASSSTGDFGYTF.

The chain links TRBV10-3 to TRBJ2-6; TRBD2 matches 10 bases. Trimming at V came to 2 bases and at J to 4 bases, leaving 5 bases not matched to a gene. This CDR3 comprises 17 residues. CDR1 is ENHRY, CDR2 SYGVKD, per germline. The CDR3: CAISEIAGGSGANVLTF. The CDR3 DNA follows: TGTGCCATCAGTGAGATAGCGGGGGGATCGGGGGCCAACGTCCTGACTTTC.

The chain employs TRBV19 and TRBJ2-1, with D maybe TRBD1 (6 bases). The CDR3 is 16 amino acids. The V end was cut by 3 bases, the J end by 4 bases, with 16 bases between. The germline V gene has CDR1 LNHDA and CDR2 SQIVND (reference sequence). Here the CDR3 DNA reads TGTGCCAGTAGTATGAAAGGGACATTCGGGTACAATGAGCAGTTCTTC. This translates into CASSMKGTFGYNEQFF.

This clone has only a few counts. This sequence joins TRBV5-4 and TRBJ1-2, with TRBD1 matching 9 bases. V trimming: 2 bases; J trimming: 2 bases; junction bases outside the gene matches: 1. The CDR3 extends over 14 amino acids. The germline gives CDR1 SGHNT, CDR2 YYREEE (reference sequence). The CDR3 nucleotides read TGTGCCAGCAGCTTAACAGGGGGCAACTATGGCTACACCTTC. Its translation: CASSLTGGNYGYTF.

The chain is built from TRBV6-1 and TRBJ2-5; D uncertain. V gave up 2 bases and J gave up 7 bases, with 8 bases separating them. CDR3 length: 12 residues. Germline assignment: CDR1 MNHNS and CDR2 SASEGT. CDR3 sequence (DNA): TGTGCCAGCAGTGAATGGGAAGGGACCCAGTACTTC. It translates to CASSEWEGTQYF.

The chain employs TRBV11-2 and TRBJ2-1; no firm D call. Per the germline V gene, CDR1 is SGHAT and CDR2 is FQNNGV. The V end was cut by 5 bases, the J end by 7 bases, with 9 bases between. This CDR3 has 12 residues. CDR3 loop: CASSHSLNEQFF. In DNA, the CDR3 is TGTGCCAGCAGCCACTCCCTAAATGAGCAGTTCTTC.

CDR3 nucleotide sequence: TGCGCCAGCAGCCAAGATTTTCCGGGGGGGCTGGTTGAGCAGTTCTTC. The encoded protein is CASSQDFPGGLVEQFF. V is TRBV4-3 and J is TRBJ2-1, with 8 nucleotides matching TRBD2. V lost 0 bases to trimming and J lost 9 bases; unmatched junction nucleotides: 10. From germline, CDR1 is LGHNA and CDR2 YSLEER. CDR3 length: 16 residues.

This clone showed up just once. The junction does not match germline at one end; this may be a read error. The V gene is TRBV6-6, the J gene TRBJ2-1; possible D gene TRBD1, 6 bases. Germline V gives CDR1 MNHNY, CDR2 SVGAGI (reference sequence). This CDR3 spans 14 amino acids. CDR3 amino acids: CASRQQGSDNEQFF. CDR3 nucleotides: TGTGCCAGCAGACAACAGGGCTCCGACAATGAGCAGTTCTTC.

CDR3 nucleotide sequence: TGTGCCAGCAGCTTCTCGACAGGGGGCGCGACCGGGGAGCTGTTTTTT. As protein: CASSFSTGGATGELFF. This chain joins TRBV7-3 and TRBJ2-2, with 10 bases aligning to TRBD1. In germline, CDR1 is SGHTA, CDR2 FQGTGA. The CDR3 totals 16 residues. After removal of 3 bases from V and 5 bases from J, the junction contained 6 bases not matched to a gene.

This chain connects TRBV9 to TRBJ2-5; 15 nucleotides match TRBD2. J was trimmed by 4 bases and V by 3 bases; bases with no gene match: 4. Germline loops: CDR1 SGDLS, CDR2 YYNGEE. This CDR3 comprises 16 residues. The CDR3 DNA reads TGTGCCAGCAGCGAAGGACTAGCGGGGGGGCCAGAGACCCAGTACTTC. This codes for CASSEGLAGGPETQYF.

This chain uses TRBV7-9 with TRBJ2-1, with TRBD2 as a possible D gene (6 bases). The CDR3 length is 14 residues. The germline V gene has CDR1 SEHNR and CDR2 FQNEAQ (reference sequence). The V and J ends lost 4 bases and 6 bases respectively, with 13 bases between them. Written as DNA, the CDR3 is TGTGCCAGCAGCTACCAGGGACTGCTCAATGAGCAGTTCTTC. The encoded protein is CASSYQGLLNEQFF.

The rearrangement links TRBV6-1 to TRBJ2-2; D is undetermined. This CDR3 is 15 amino acids long. Germline V CDR1 and CDR2: MNHNS, SASEGT. The V end lost 5 bases, the J end lost 4 bases, and 14 bases lay between the germline ends. CDR3 region: CASSLNSQITGELFF. Here the CDR3 DNA reads TGTGCCAGCAGTCTTAATTCCCAGATCACCGGGGAGCTGTTTTTT.

The sample holds a few counts of this clone. The rearrangement links TRBV7-9 to TRBJ2-5; 8 positions agree with TRBD1. With V trimmed by 4 bases and J by 5 bases, 9 bases remained unmatched. CDR1 and CDR2 (germline): SEHNR, FQNEAQ (reference sequence). This CDR3 has 15 amino acids. The CDR3, as DNA: TGTGCCAGCAGCTCAGTCGGGACAGGCCTGGAGACCCAGTACTTC. Residues: CASSSVGTGLETQYF.

The chain links TRBV5-1 to TRBJ1-1; the D gene is possibly TRBD1 (5 bases). The germline V gene encodes CDR1 SGHRS and CDR2 YFSETQ. V was clipped by 0 bases and J by 0 bases, with 12 bases between them. The CDR3 runs to 16 residues. The CDR3 loop is CASSLEGTGVNTEAFF. The DNA for the CDR3 is TGCGCCAGCAGCTTGGAAGGGACGGGGGTGAACACTGAAGCTTTCTTT.

This clone was observed a few times. This sequence joins TRBV30 and TRBJ1-6; 9 positions agree with TRBD1. CDR1 and CDR2 from the germline V gene are GTSNPN and SVGIG (reference sequence). The V gene end was trimmed by 7 bases and the J gene end by 6 bases; junction bases not matched to a gene: 4. The CDR3 length is 13 residues. The CDR3 bases are TGTGCCTACGGGACAGGGAGTAATTCACCCCTCCACTTT. Translating gives CAYGTGSNSPLHF.

Details on this clone: A far bigger clonotype differs at one base, so this is likely a read error. The J gene is TRBJ2-1, the V gene TRBV7-7; TRBD2 aligns across 9 bases. The CDR3 extends over 16 amino acids. Germline-derived CDR1 and CDR2 are SSHAT and FNYEAQ (reference sequence). The CDR3 coding sequence is TGTGCTAGCAGCTTCGGCGCGGGGGGGACTGGGGATGAGCAGTTCTTC. Residues: CASSFGAGGTGDEQFF.

The gene calls are TRBV25-1 and TRBJ1-3, with 9 nucleotides matching TRBD1. J lost 5 bases, V lost 6 bases, and 8 bases had no gene match. In germline, CDR1 is MGHDK, CDR2 SYGVNS. The CDR3 spans 15 residues. The CDR3 here is CASRSGQGGRNTIYF. The CDR3 nucleotides are TGTGCCAGCAGGTCGGGACAGGGAGGGAGAAACACCATATATTTT.

V gene TRBV11-3 combines with J gene TRBJ2-3; 13 bases match TRBD2. V shed 5 bases, J shed 7 bases, and the junction held 6 bases outside the gene matches. CDR1 SGHNT and CDR2 YENEEA come from the germline V gene. The CDR3 has 15 residues. Here the CDR3 DNA reads TGTGCCAGCAGCCCGACTAGCGGGGGGAGGAATACGCAGTATTTT. Amino acids: CASSPTSGGRNTQYF.

This clone was recorded at least ten times. The chain carries TRBV28 and TRBJ2-7; 8 bases are a match to TRBD1. Unmatched junction bases numbered 9, after V lost 3 bases and J lost 5 bases. This CDR3 has 15 residues. Germline V gives CDR1 MDHEN, CDR2 SYDVKM. CDR3 DNA: TGTGCCAGCAGTTTCCTGGCAGGGGGCTCGGACGAGCAGTACTTC. Protein product: CASSFLAGGSDEQYF.

CDR3 region: CASRGDISYNEQFF. As DNA, the CDR3 is TGTGCCAGCAGGGGGGACATCTCCTACAATGAGCAGTTCTTC. The chain couples TRBV2 to TRBJ2-1, with D possibly matching TRBD1 (6 bases). Trimming left V 6 bases short and J 0 bases short, with 9 bases between. Germline loops: CDR1 SNHLY, CDR2 FYNNEI. The CDR3 covers 14 residues.

J is TRBJ2-7 and V is TRBV23-1; TRBD1 matches at 8 bases. Being an ORF, TRBV23-1 has a function that is uncertain. The length of the CDR3 is 15 residues. J lost 2 bases, V lost 2 bases, and 5 bases had no gene match. CDR3 in amino acids: CASSQTGTGPYEQYF. CDR3 nucleotides: TGCGCCAGCAGTCAAACCGGGACAGGACCCTACGAGCAGTACTTC.

This clone was seen once. V and J are TRBV28 and TRBJ2-6; D might be TRBD1 (5 bases). The germline V gene encodes CDR1 MDHEN and CDR2 SYDVKM. The CDR3 spans 19 residues. The V end was cut by 4 bases, the J end by 0 bases, with 19 bases between. Here the CDR3 DNA reads TGTGCCAGCAGTTCGCGACAGTTCGATAGAACCTCTGGGGCCAACGTCCTGACTTTC. Its translation is CASSSRQFDRTSGANVLTF.

This clone was found many times. The chain joins TRBV28 to TRBJ1-2, with D uncertain. This CDR3 is 14 amino acids long. The germline CDR1 and CDR2 sequences are MDHEN and SYDVKM. The V end was cut by 2 bases, the J end by 2 bases, with 9 bases between. The CDR3 reads CASSLGHANYGYTF. The CDR3 nucleotides are TGTGCCAGCAGTTTAGGGCACGCCAACTATGGCTACACCTTC.

The J gene is TRBJ1-2, the V gene TRBV29-1, with 8 bases that match TRBD1. CDR3 length equals 13 residues. V trimming: 4 bases; J trimming: 4 bases; junction bases outside the gene matches: 5. Germline lookup yields CDR1 SQVTM and CDR2 ANQGSEA. The CDR3 here is CSVAQGAIYGYTF. In DNA, the CDR3 is TGCAGCGTTGCCCAGGGGGCGATCTATGGCTACACCTTC.

This clone has only one observation. The chain links TRBV5-1 to TRBJ2-3; 7 bases agree with TRBD1. This CDR3 spans 14 amino acids. Germline V gene data show CDR1 as SGHRS and CDR2 as YFSETQ. Trimming at V came to 5 bases and at J to 4 bases, leaving 7 bases not matched to a gene. As DNA, the CDR3 is TGCGCCAGCAGAGAGGGGGCCGGGCCAGATACGCAGTATTTT. This encodes CASREGAGPDTQYF. Using reference TRBV5-1 and TRBJ2-3 for the parts outside the CDR3, the full variable domain is KAGVTQTPRYLIKTRGQQVTLSCSPISGHRSVSWYQQTPGQGLQFLFEYFSETQRNKGNFPGRFSGRQFSNSRSEMNVSTLELGDSALYLCASREGAGPDTQYFGPGTRLTVL.

The V call is TRBV5-4, the J call TRBJ2-3, with 9 positions matching TRBD2. CDR3 length: 14 residues. The V segment lost 5 bases and the J segment 7 bases; nucleotides outside the gene matches: 8. Per the germline V gene, CDR1 is SGHNT and CDR2 is YYREEE (reference sequence). The CDR3, as DNA: TGTGCCAGCAGGCAGGCGGGGGGGCCGAATACGCAGTATTTT. It encodes CASRQAGGPNTQYF.

This chain links TRBV28 with TRBJ2-5, with D tentatively TRBD1 (6 bases). Germline V gives CDR1 MDHEN, CDR2 SYDVKM. Between the trimmed V and J ends, which lost 2 bases and 1 base, there was a span of 11 bases. This CDR3 is 15 amino acids long. Here the CDR3 reads CASSLPQGTQETQYF. CDR3 DNA: TGTGCCAGCAGTTTACCACAGGGAACCCAAGAGACCCAGTACTTC.

V gene TRBV19 combines with J gene TRBJ1-1; no clear D. Germline assignment: CDR1 LNHDA and CDR2 SQIVND (reference sequence). The CDR3 totals 15 residues. The germline V and J ends were trimmed by 3 bases and 0 bases, with 11 bases remaining between them. The CDR3 loop reads CASSILLWVNTEAFF. Here the CDR3 DNA reads TGTGCCAGTAGTATTCTCTTGTGGGTGAACACTGAAGCTTTCTTT.

V is TRBV6-5 and J is TRBJ1-2; 8 bases align to TRBD1. V lost 5 bases and J lost 6; bases outside the gene matches: 8. This CDR3 spans 14 amino acids. The germline V gene encodes CDR1 MNHEY and CDR2 SVGAGI. The CDR3 nucleotides are TGTGCCAGCAGTGGACAGGGCAGTAATGATGGCTACACCTTC. It codes for CASSGQGSNDGYTF.

This sequence joins TRBV5-1 and TRBJ2-2; tentative D call: TRBD1 (5 bases). Per germline, CDR1 SGHRS and CDR2 YFSETQ. Trimming removed 0 bases at V and 0 bases at J, with 6 bases between. The CDR3 contains 15 residues. The CDR3 loop reads CASSLARANTGELFF. The CDR3 DNA sequence: TGCGCCAGCAGCTTGGCCAGGGCGAACACCGGGGAGCTGTTTTTT.